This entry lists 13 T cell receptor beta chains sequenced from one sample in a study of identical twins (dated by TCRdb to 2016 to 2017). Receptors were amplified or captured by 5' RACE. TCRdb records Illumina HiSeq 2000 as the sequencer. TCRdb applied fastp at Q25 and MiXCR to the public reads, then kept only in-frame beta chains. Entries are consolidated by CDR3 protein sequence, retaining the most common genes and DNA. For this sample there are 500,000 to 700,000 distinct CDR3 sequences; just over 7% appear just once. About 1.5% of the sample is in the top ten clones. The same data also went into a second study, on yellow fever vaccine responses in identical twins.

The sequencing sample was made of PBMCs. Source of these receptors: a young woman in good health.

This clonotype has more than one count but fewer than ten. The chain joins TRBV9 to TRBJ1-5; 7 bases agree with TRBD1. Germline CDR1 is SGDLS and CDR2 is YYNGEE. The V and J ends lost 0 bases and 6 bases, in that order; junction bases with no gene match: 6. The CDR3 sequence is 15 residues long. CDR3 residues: CASSVGTGFSQPQHF. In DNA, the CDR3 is TGTGCCAGCAGCGTAGGGACAGGATTTTCTCAGCCCCAGCATTTT. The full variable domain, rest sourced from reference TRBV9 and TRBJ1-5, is DSGVTQTPKHLITATGQRVTLRCSPRSGDLSVYWYQQSLDQGLQFLIQYYNGEERAKGNILERFSAQQFPDLHSELNLSSLELGDSALYFCASSVGTGFSQPQHFGDGTRLSIL.

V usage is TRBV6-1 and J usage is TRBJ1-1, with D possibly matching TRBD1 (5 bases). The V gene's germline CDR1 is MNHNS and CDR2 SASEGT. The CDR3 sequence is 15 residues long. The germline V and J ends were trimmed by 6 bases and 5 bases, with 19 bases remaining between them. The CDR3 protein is CASREEGMATTEAFF. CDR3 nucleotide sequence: TGTGCCAGCAGGGAGGAGGGGATGGCGACGACTGAAGCTTTCTTT.

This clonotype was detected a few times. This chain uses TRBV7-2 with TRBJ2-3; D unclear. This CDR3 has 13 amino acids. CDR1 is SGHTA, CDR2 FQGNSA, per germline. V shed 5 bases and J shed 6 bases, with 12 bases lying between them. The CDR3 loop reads CASSIVPLDTQYF. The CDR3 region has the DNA TGTGCCAGCAGCATCGTACCCCTGGATACGCAGTATTTT.

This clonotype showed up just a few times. The CDR3 DNA reads TGTGCCAGCAGTGGCTCCTCCCGGACAGGGAAGGACGAGCAGTACTTC. This translates into CASSGSSRTGKDEQYF. This chain joins TRBV25-1 and TRBJ2-7; 8 bases are shared with TRBD1. The ends lost 4 bases at V and 5 bases at J; junction bases unmatched: 13. The germline gives CDR1 MGHDK, CDR2 SYGVNS. The CDR3 length is 16 residues.

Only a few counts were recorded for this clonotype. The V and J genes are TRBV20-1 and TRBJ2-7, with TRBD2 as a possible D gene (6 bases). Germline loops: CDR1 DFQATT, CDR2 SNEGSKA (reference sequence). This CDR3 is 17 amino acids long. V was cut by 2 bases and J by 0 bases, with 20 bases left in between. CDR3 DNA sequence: TGCAGTGCTAGACATCCGAATAGTAGCGGAAGCTCCTACGAGCAGTACTTC. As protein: CSARHPNSSGSSYEQYF.

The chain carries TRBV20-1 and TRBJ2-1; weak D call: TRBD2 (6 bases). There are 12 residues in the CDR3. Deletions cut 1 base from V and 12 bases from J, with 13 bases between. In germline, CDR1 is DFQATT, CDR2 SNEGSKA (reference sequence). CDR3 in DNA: TGCAGTGCTAGAGGAAAAGGCGGGACGCAGTTCTTC. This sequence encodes CSARGKGGTQFF.

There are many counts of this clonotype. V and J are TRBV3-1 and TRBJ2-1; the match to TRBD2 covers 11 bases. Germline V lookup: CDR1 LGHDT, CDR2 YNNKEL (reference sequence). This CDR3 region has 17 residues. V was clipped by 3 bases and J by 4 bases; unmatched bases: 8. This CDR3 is CASSQEQGLAEYNEQFF. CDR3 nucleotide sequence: TGTGCCAGCAGCCAGGAGCAGGGACTAGCGGAGTACAATGAGCAGTTCTTC.

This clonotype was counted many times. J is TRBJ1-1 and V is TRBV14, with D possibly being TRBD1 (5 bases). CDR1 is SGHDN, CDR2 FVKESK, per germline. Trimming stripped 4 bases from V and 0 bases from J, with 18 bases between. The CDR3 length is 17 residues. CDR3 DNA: TGTGCCAGCAGCCCACCGGGACCAACTTTCATGAACACTGAAGCTTTCTTT. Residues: CASSPPGPTFMNTEAFF.

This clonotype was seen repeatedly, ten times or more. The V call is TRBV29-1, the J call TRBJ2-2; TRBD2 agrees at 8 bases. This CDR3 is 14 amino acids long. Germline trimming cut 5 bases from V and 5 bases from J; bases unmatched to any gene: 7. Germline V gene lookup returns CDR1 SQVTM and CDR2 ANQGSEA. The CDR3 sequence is CSVSSGGRTGELFF. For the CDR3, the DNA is TGCAGCGTTTCCAGCGGGGGCAGAACCGGGGAGCTGTTTTTT.

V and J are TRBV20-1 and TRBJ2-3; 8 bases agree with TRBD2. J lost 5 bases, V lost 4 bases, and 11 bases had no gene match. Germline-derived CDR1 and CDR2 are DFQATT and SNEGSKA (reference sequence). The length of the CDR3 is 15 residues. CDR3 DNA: TGCAGTGCTATAAACCTCCTAGCGGGTCTAGATACGCAGTATTTT. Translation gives CSAINLLAGLDTQYF.

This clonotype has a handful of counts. The CDR3 DNA reads TGCAGCGTCGAGGGGAATATTTACGGGACTGAAGCTTTCTTT. Translated: CSVEGNIYGTEAFF. The rearrangement links TRBV29-1 to TRBJ1-1; TRBD1 is a possible D gene (5 bases). The germline V and J ends were trimmed by 6 bases and 5 bases, with 19 bases remaining between them. From germline, CDR1 is SQVTM and CDR2 ANQGSEA. The CDR3 covers 14 residues. The full variable domain, in which reference TRBV29-1 and TRBJ1-1 provide the parts outside the CDR3, is SAVISQKPSRDICQRGTSLTIQCQVDSQVTMMFWYRQQPGQSLTLIATANQGSEATYESGFVIDKFPISRPNLTFSTLTVSNMSPEDSSIYLCSVEGNIYGTEAFFGQGTRLTVV.

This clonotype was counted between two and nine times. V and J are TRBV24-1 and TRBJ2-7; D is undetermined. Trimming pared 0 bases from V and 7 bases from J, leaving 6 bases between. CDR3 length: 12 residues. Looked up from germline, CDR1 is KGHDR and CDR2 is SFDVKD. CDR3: CATSDLAGEQYF. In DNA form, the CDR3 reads TGTGCCACCAGTGATTTGGCCGGTGAGCAGTACTTC.

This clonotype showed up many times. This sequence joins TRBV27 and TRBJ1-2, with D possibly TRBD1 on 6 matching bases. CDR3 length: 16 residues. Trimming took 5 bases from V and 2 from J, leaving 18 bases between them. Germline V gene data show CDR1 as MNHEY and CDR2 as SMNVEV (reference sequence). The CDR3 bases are TGTGCCAGCAGTCCCGGGCGCGGGGACAAGAACTATGGCTACACCTTC. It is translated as CASSPGRGDKNYGYTF.